What follows are 22 T cell receptor beta chains derived from one specimen sequenced in a study of CD8 T cells in Susac syndrome. Roughly 0.45 to 1 ug RNA was reverse transcribed with random hexamers. TCRdb re-analysed the immunoSEQ multiplex PCR reads in MiXCR, keeping a single row per CDR3 protein. The sample shows 200,000 to 250,000 distinct CDR3 sequences, approximately 94% of them seen only once. Sequenced material: CD4+ T cells from PBMCs. The receptors here all came from a human donor with Susac syndrome.

The chain couples TRBV5-1 to TRBJ2-5; 8 nucleotides match TRBD1. Germline assignment: CDR1 SGHRS and CDR2 YFSETQ. V dropped 3 bases and J dropped 1; count of bases not matched to a gene: 8. There are 16 residues in the CDR3. The CDR3 spells CASSSGTGRSQETQYF. In nucleotides, the CDR3 is TGCGCCAGCAGCTCCGGGACAGGCCGCTCCCAAGAGACCCAGTACTTC.

This chain uses TRBV6-1 with TRBJ2-1; D may be TRBD1 (7 bases). CDR1 MNHNS and CDR2 SASEGT come from the germline V gene. V was clipped by 6 bases and J by 0 bases, with 15 bases between them. The CDR3 spans 16 residues. CDR3 sequence: CASRTPGGTSYNEQFF. The CDR3 DNA follows: TGTGCCAGCAGGACTCCAGGGGGGACCTCCTACAATGAGCAGTTCTTC.

This rearrangement joins TRBV3-1 to TRBJ1-1; D call uncertain. This CDR3 has 15 residues. Germline V lookup: CDR1 LGHDT, CDR2 YNNKEL (reference sequence). V was clipped by 0 bases and J by 7 bases, with 15 bases between them. Here the CDR3 DNA reads TGTGCCAGCAGCCAAGAAGTGTCGTCGGGGATTGAAGCTTTCTTT. Translated: CASSQEVSSGIEAFF.

The chain joins TRBV27 to TRBJ1-2; D is unresolved. Trimming stripped 8 bases from V and 3 bases from J, with 13 bases between. The CDR3 is made up of 13 amino acids. Germline CDR1 is MNHEY and CDR2 is SMNVEV (reference sequence). The DNA for the CDR3 is TGTGCCAGCGGTGGACGTCAATACTATGGCTACACCTTC. Amino acids: CASGGRQYYGYTF.

CDR3 sequence (DNA): TGTGCCAGCAGTCGCCGATCCTGGGGGCGTGAGCAGTACTTC. Translating it yields CASSRRSWGREQYF. The chain has TRBV6-2 or TRBV6-3 and TRBJ2-7, with D tentatively TRBD1 (6 bases). With 5 bases removed from V and 7 bases from J, the gap between germline ends came to 18 bases. Germline CDR1 reads MNHEY; CDR2 reads SVGEGT. The CDR3 is 14 residues long.

The CDR3 loop is CASSVDGPGQTSLYF. The CDR3, as DNA: TGTGCCAGCAGCGTAGACGGGCCAGGGCAGACCTCGTTGTATTTT. V gene TRBV9 combines with J gene TRBJ2-3; a possible D gene is TRBD1 (5 bases). Germline V CDR1 and CDR2: SGDLS, YYNGEE. Trimming stripped 0 bases from V and 14 bases from J, with 22 bases between. The CDR3 is 15 amino acids. The full variable domain, with the rest looked up from reference TRBV9 and TRBJ2-3, is DSGVTQTPKHLITATGQRVTLRCSPRSGDLSVYWYQQSLDQGLQFLIQYYNGEERAKGNILERFSAQQFPDLHSELNLSSLELGDSALYFCASSVDGPGQTSLYFGPGTRLTVL.

V is TRBV29-1 and J is TRBJ2-7, with unresolved D. Germline assignment: CDR1 SQVTM and CDR2 ANQGSEA. CDR3 length: 11 amino acids. V was pared by 7 bases and J by 2 bases, with 9 bases between. In DNA, the CDR3 is TGCAGCGCTACATCCCCCTACGAGCAGTACTTC. It encodes CSATSPYEQYF.

This sequence joins TRBV6-1 and TRBJ2-1, with D possibly being TRBD2 (5 bases). The V and J ends lost 0 bases and 4 bases respectively, with 10 bases between them. Per germline, CDR1 MNHNS and CDR2 SASEGT. The CDR3 has 15 amino acids. The CDR3 DNA is TGTGCCAGCAGTGAAGCGCTTGGGGAGTACAATGAGCAGTTCTTC. Its translation is CASSEALGEYNEQFF.

The gene calls are TRBV20-1 and TRBJ1-4, with D maybe TRBD1 (5 bases). This CDR3 has 15 amino acids. With 0 bases removed from V and 8 bases from J, the gap between germline ends came to 16 bases. Germline lookup yields CDR1 DFQATT and CDR2 SNEGSKA (reference sequence). CDR3 residues: CSARERGKDREKLFF. In DNA form, the CDR3 reads TGCAGTGCTAGAGAAAGGGGAAAAGATCGCGAAAAACTGTTTTTT.

The CDR3 DNA reads TGTGCCAGTACCGCCGCCGGGACAGGGAGCAATCAGCCCCAGCATTTT. This encodes CASTAAGTGSNQPQHF. The V gene is TRBV19, the J gene TRBJ1-5; TRBD1 matches 9 bases. Germline CDR1 reads LNHDA; CDR2 reads SQIVND (reference sequence). V was pared by 7 bases and J by 1 base, with 8 bases of the junction left unmatched. The CDR3 length is 16 residues.

This clonotype is a singleton in its sample. The CDR3 DNA sequence: TGTGCCAGCAGTGCCTACCGGGACCCTCCTGAAGCTTTCTTT. Translation: CASSAYRDPPEAFF. V gene TRBV6-2 or TRBV6-3 combines with J gene TRBJ1-1, with D maybe TRBD1 (5 bases). V was trimmed by 5 bases and J by 6 bases, leaving 16 bases between them. Germline V gene lookup returns CDR1 MNHEY and CDR2 SVGEGT. The CDR3 extends over 14 amino acids.

The CDR3 here is CSARDGSSYEQYF. The CDR3 DNA reads as TGCAGTGCTAGAGACGGTAGCTCCTACGAGCAGTACTTC. This chain connects TRBV20-1 to TRBJ2-7; D ambiguous. Germline CDR1 reads DFQATT; CDR2 reads SNEGSKA (reference sequence). Trimming removed 0 bases from V and 0 bases from J, with 6 bases in between. The CDR3 contains 13 residues.

The chain uses TRBV6-5 and TRBJ1-1; tentatively, D is TRBD1 (6 bases). The CDR3 is made up of 16 amino acids. Germline CDR1 MNHEY, CDR2 SVGAGI. V was shortened by 0 bases and J by 5 bases, with 16 bases between the two germline ends. The CDR3 here is CASSYSGGRVGTEAFF. Here the CDR3 DNA reads TGTGCCAGCAGTTACTCAGGGGGTCGGGTCGGAACTGAAGCTTTCTTT.

J is TRBJ1-1 and V is TRBV6-2 or TRBV6-3; 10 nucleotides line up with TRBD1. Per germline, CDR1 MNHEY and CDR2 SVGEGT. This CDR3 has 15 residues. The junction had 8 bases not matched to a gene; V was cut back by 4 bases and J by 6 bases. CDR3 coding DNA: TGTGCCAGCAGTTTATTGACAGGGGGCGCGGCTGAAGCTTTCTTT. It encodes CASSLLTGGAAEAFF.

V gene TRBV4-3 combines with J gene TRBJ1-2; weak D call: TRBD1 (5 bases). There are 15 residues in the CDR3. V lost 2 bases and J 5 bases, leaving 15 bases between the germline ends. Per the germline V gene, CDR1 is LGHNA and CDR2 is YSLEER. For the CDR3, the DNA is TGCGCCAGCAGCCAATCCCCCCGGGGGAGGTATGGCTACACCTTC. Its translation is CASSQSPRGRYGYTF.

V gene TRBV20-1 combines with J gene TRBJ2-5; 7 nucleotides align to TRBD2. J was trimmed by 4 bases and V by 5 bases; bases with no gene match: 4. There are 12 residues in the CDR3. In germline, CDR1 is DFQATT, CDR2 SNEGSKA (reference sequence). The chain's CDR3 is CSARLAAETQYF. CDR3 DNA sequence: TGCAGTGCTCGGCTAGCGGCAGAGACCCAGTACTTC.

The genes are TRBV13 and TRBJ2-7; 7 nucleotides agree with TRBD1. With V trimmed by 5 bases and J by 5 bases, 15 bases remained unmatched. Germline lookup yields CDR1 PRHDT and CDR2 FYEKMQ (reference sequence). The CDR3 is made up of 16 amino acids. CDR3 coding DNA: TGTGCCAGCAGCCTTACCCCACAGGGGAACCGAAACGAGCAGTACTTC. It yields the protein CASSLTPQGNRNEQYF.

This clonotype was seen only a few times. This sequence joins TRBV3-1 and TRBJ1-2; D is unresolved. The CDR3 spans 13 residues. The germline V gene has CDR1 LGHDT and CDR2 YNNKEL (reference sequence). Trimming pared 3 bases from V and 2 bases from J, leaving 7 bases between. In DNA form, the CDR3 reads TGTGCCAGCAGCCAGACCGGGAACTATGGCTACACCTTC. It translates to CASSQTGNYGYTF.

The gene calls are TRBV10-3 and TRBJ2-3; 10 positions match TRBD1. This CDR3 is 14 amino acids long. Germline V gene lookup returns CDR1 ENHRY and CDR2 SYGVKD. V lost 7 bases, J lost 3 bases, and 4 bases stayed unmatched. The CDR3 protein is CAITGTGVTDTQYF. In DNA form, the CDR3 reads TGTGCCATCACAGGGACAGGGGTAACAGATACGCAGTATTTT.

This rearrangement joins TRBV3-1 to TRBJ2-7; 7 bases match TRBD2. The CDR3 covers 14 residues. The V gene's germline CDR1 is LGHDT and CDR2 YNNKEL (reference sequence). The V and J ends lost 2 bases and 0 bases, in that order; junction bases with no gene match: 1. As DNA, the CDR3 is TGTGCCAGCAGCCAACAGCGGGGCTCCTACGAGCAGTACTTC. Translated, it gives CASSQQRGSYEQYF.

V gene TRBV6-5 combines with J gene TRBJ1-1, with D perhaps TRBD1 (5 bases). This CDR3 comprises 15 residues. Trimming removed 7 bases at V and 1 base at J, with 16 bases between. Germline assignment: CDR1 MNHEY and CDR2 SVGAGI. The CDR3 coding sequence is TGTGCCAGCACCGACAGAAGGGAGACGAACACTGAAGCTTTCTTT. Translation gives CASTDRRETNTEAFF.

This clonotype came up once. The chain has TRBV4-3 and TRBJ2-3, with D uncertain. Germline V gives CDR1 LGHNA, CDR2 YSLEER. V gave up 3 bases and J gave up 6 bases, with 10 bases separating them. CDR3 size: 13 residues. CDR3 nucleotides: TGCGCCAGCAGCCAGAATATGAGGGATACGCAGTATTTT. Protein product: CASSQNMRDTQYF.